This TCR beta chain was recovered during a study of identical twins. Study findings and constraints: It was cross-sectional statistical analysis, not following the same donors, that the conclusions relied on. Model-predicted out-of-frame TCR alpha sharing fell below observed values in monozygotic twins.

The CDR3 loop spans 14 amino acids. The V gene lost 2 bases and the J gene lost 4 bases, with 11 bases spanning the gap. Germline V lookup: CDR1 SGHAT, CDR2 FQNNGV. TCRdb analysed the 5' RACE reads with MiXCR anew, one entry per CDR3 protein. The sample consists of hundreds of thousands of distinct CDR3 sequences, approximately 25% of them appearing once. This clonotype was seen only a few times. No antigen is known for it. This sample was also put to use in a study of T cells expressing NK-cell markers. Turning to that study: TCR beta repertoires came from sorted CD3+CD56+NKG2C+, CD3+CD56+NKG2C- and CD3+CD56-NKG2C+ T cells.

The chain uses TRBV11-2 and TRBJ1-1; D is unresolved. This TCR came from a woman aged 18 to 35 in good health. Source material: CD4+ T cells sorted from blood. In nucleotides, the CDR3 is TGTGCCAGCAGCTTATCAACGGGAGGCACTGAAGCTTTCTTT. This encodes CASSLSTGGTEAFF. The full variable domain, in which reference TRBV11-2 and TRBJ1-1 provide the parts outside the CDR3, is EAGVAQSPRYKIIEKRQSVAFWCNPISGHATLYWYQQILGQGPKLLIQFQNNGVVDDSQLPKDRFSAERLKGVDSTLKIQPAKLEDSAVYLCASSLSTGGTEAFFGQGTRLTVV.